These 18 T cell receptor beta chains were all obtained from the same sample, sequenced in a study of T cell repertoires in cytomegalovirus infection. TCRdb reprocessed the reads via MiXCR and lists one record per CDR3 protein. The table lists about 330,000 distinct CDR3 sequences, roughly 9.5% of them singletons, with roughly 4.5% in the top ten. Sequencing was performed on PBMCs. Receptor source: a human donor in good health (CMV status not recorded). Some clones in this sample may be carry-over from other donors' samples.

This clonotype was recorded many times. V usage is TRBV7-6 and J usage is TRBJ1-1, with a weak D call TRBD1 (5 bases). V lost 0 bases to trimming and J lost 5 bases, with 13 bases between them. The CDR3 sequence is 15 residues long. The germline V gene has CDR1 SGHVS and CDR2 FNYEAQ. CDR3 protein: CASSLATMGGTEAFF. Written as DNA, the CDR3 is TGTGCCAGCAGCTTAGCCACGATGGGGGGGACTGAAGCTTTCTTT.

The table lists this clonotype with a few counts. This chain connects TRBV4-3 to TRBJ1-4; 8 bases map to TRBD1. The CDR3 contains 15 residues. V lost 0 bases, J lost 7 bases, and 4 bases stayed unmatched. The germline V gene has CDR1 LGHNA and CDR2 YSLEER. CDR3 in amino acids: CASSQDSRGLEKLFF. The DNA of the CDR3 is TGCGCCAGCAGCCAAGATAGCAGGGGGCTTGAAAAACTGTTTTTT.

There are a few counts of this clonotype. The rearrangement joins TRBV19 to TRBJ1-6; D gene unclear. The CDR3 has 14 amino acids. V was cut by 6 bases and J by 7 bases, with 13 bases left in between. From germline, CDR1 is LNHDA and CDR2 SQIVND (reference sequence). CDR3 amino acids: CASRPTATNSPLHF. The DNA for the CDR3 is TGTGCCAGTAGACCCACAGCGACGAATTCACCCCTCCACTTT.

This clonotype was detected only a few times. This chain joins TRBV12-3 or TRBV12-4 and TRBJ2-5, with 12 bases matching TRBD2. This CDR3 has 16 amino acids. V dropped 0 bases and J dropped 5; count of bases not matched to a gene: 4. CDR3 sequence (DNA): TGTGCCAGCAGTTTAGCGCGGACTAGCGGGATGGAGACCCAGTACTTC. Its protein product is CASSLARTSGMETQYF.

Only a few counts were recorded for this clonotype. Here the CDR3 DNA reads TGTGCCAGCAGACGTGGACAGGCCCTTTCCGCTGAAGCTTTCTTT. This gives the protein CASRRGQALSAEAFF. J is TRBJ1-1 and V is TRBV7-2, with TRBD1 matching over 7 bases. Germline CDR1 and CDR2: SGHTA and FQGNSA. Trimming removed 6 bases from V and 6 bases from J; junction bases left unmatched: 13. The CDR3 extends over 15 amino acids.

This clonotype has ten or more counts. The CDR3 reads CASAKGQGAPVAFF. The CDR3 nucleotides are TGTGCCAGCGCTAAGGGACAGGGGGCGCCGGTCGCTTTCTTT. The chain has TRBV7-9 and TRBJ1-1, with 12 bases lining up with TRBD1. The CDR3 extends over 14 amino acids. The V gene end was trimmed by 8 bases and the J gene end by 11 bases; junction bases not matched to a gene: 12. Germline assignment: CDR1 SEHNR and CDR2 FQNEAQ (reference sequence).

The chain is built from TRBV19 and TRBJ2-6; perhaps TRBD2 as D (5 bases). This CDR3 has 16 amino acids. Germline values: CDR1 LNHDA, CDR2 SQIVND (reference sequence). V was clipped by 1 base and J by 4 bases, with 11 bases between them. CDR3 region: CASSIGRGSGANVLTF. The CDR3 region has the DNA TGTGCCAGTAGTATAGGCCGGGGTTCCGGGGCCAACGTCCTGACTTTC.

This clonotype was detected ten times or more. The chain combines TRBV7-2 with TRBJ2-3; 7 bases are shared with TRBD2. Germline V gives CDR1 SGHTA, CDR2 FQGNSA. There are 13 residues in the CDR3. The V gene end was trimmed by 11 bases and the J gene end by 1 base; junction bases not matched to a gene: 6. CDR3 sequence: CAVRRGGTDTQYF. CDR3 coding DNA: TGTGCCGTGCGTCGGGGGGGCACAGATACGCAGTATTTT.

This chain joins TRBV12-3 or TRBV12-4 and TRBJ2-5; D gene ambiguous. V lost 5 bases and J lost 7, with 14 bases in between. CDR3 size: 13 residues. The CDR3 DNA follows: TGTGCCAGCAGTACACAGAGCCGTGGGACCCAGTACTTC. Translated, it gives CASSTQSRGTQYF.

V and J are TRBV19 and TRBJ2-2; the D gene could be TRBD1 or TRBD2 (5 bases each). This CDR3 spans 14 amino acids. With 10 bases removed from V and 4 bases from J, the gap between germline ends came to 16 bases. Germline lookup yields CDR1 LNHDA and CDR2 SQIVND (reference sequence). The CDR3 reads CATHRGMGTGELFF. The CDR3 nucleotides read TGTGCCACTCACCGGGGCATGGGCACCGGGGAGCTGTTTTTT.

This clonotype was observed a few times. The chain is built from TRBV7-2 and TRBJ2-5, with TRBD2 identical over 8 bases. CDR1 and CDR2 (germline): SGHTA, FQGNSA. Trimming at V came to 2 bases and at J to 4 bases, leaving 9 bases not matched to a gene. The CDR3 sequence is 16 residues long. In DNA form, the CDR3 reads TGTGCCAGCAGCTTACGGCCCGGGCTAGCGGGAGAGACCCAGTACTTC. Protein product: CASSLRPGLAGETQYF.

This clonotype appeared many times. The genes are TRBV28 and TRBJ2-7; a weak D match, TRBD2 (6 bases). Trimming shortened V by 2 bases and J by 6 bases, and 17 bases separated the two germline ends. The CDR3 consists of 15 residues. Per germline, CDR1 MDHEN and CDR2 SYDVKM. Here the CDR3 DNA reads TGTGCCAGCAGTTTACCGGGACTGGCCGGCGGCGAGCAGTACTTC. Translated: CASSLPGLAGGEQYF.

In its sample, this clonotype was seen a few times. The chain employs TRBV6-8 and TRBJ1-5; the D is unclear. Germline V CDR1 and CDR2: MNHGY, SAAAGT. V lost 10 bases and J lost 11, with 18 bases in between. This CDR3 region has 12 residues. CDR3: CAIPTVAKSQHF. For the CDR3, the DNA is TGTGCCATTCCGACGGTGGCGAAATCCCAGCATTTT.

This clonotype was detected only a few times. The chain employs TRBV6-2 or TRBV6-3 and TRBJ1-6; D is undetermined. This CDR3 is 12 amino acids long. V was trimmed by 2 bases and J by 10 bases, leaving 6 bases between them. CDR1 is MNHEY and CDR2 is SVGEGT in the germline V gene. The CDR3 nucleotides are TGTGCCAGCAGTTACAGATTATCACCCCTCCACTTT. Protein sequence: CASSYRLSPLHF.

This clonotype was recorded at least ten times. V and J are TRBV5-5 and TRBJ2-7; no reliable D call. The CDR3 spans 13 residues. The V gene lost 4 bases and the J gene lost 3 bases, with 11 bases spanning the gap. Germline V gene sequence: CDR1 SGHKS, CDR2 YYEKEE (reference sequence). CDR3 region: CASSTDVHYEQYF. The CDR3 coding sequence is TGTGCCAGCAGCACGGACGTACACTACGAGCAGTACTTC.

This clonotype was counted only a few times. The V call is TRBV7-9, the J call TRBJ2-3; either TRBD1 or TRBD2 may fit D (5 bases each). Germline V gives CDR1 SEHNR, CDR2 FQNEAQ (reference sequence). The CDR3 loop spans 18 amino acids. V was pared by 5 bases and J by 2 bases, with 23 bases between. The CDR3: CASSRTSRDVTHTDTQYF. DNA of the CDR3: TGTGCCAGCAGCCGCACCAGCCGGGACGTCACTCACACAGATACGCAGTATTTT.

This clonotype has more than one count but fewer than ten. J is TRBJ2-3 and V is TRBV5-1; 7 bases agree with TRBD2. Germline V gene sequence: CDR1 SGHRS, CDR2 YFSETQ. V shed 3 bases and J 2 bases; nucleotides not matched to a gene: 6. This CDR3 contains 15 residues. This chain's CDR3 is CASSSGGSLTDTQYF. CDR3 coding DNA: TGCGCCAGCAGCTCCGGGGGGAGTCTCACAGATACGCAGTATTTT. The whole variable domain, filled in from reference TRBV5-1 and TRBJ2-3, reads KAGVTQTPRYLIKTRGQQVTLSCSPISGHRSVSWYQQTPGQGLQFLFEYFSETQRNKGNFPGRFSGRQFSNSRSEMNVSTLELGDSALYLCASSSGGSLTDTQYFGPGTRLTVL.

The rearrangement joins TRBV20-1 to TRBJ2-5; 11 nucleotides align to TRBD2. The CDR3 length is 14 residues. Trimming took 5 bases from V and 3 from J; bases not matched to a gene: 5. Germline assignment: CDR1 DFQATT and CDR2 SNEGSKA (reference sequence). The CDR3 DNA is TGCAGTGCTCCACTAGCGGGAGTTGAAGAGACCCAGTACTTC. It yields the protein CSAPLAGVEETQYF.